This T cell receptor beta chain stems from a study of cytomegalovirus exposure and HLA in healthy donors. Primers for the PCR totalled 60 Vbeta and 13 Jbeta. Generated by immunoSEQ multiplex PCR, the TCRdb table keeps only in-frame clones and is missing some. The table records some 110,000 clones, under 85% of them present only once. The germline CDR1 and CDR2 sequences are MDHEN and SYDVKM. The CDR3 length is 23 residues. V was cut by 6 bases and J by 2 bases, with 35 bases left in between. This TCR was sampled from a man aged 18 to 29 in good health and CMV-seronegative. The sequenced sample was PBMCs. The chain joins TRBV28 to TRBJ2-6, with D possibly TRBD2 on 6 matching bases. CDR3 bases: TGTGCCAGCAGGCGCCCAGTCGGGGGAGAACTAAACAAAGGATTTCCTGGGGCCAACGTCCTGACTTTC. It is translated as CASRRPVGGELNKGFPGANVLTF.